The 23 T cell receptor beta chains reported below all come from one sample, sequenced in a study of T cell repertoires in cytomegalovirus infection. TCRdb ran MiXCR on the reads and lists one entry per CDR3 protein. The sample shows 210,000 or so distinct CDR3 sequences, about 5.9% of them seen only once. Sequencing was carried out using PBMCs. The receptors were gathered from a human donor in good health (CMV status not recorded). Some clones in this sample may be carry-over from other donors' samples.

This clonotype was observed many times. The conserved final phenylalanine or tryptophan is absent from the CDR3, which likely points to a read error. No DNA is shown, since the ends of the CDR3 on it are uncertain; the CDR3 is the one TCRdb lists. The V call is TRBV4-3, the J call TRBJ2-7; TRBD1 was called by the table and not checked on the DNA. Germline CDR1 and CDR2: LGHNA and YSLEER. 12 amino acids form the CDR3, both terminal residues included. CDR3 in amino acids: CASSQDAGPLHL.

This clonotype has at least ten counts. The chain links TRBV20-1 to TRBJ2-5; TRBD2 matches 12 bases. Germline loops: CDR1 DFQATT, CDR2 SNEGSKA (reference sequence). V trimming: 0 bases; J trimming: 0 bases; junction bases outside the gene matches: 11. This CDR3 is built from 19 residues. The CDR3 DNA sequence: TGCAGTGCTAGAGATCGCAGACTAGCGGGGGCCGATTACCAAGAGACCCAGTACTTC. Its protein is CSARDRRLAGADYQETQYF.

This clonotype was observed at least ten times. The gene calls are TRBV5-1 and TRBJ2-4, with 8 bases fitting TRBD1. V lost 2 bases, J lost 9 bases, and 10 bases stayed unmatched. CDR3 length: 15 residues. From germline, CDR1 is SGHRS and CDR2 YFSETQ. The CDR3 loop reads CASSLRDRSQGIQYF. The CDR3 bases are TGCGCCAGCAGCTTAAGGGACAGGTCCCAGGGCATTCAGTACTTC. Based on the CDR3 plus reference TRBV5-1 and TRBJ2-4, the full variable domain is KAGVTQTPRYLIKTRGQQVTLSCSPISGHRSVSWYQQTPGQGLQFLFEYFSETQRNKGNFPGRFSGRQFSNSRSEMNVSTLELGDSALYLCASSLRDRSQGIQYFGAGTRLSVL.

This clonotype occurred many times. CDR3 loop: CASSSGTGGSGANVLTF. The CDR3 DNA follows: TGTGCCAGCAGCTCCGGGACAGGGGGCTCTGGGGCCAACGTCCTGACTTTC. V usage is TRBV28 and J usage is TRBJ2-6; 11 positions match TRBD1. CDR1 MDHEN and CDR2 SYDVKM come from the germline V gene. The trim removed 6 bases at V and 0 bases at J, leaving 4 bases unmatched. The CDR3 totals 17 residues.

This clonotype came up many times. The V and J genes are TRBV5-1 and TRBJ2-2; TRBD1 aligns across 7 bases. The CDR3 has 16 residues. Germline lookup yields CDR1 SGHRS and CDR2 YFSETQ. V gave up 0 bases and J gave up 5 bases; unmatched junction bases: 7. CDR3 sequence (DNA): TGCGCCAGCAGCTTGGGAAAGGGGGCCACTACCGGGGAGCTGTTTTTT. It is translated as CASSLGKGATTGELFF. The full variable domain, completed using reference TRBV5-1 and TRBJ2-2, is KAGVTQTPRYLIKTRGQQVTLSCSPISGHRSVSWYQQTPGQGLQFLFEYFSETQRNKGNFPGRFSGRQFSNSRSEMNVSTLELGDSALYLCASSLGKGATTGELFFGEGSRLTVL.

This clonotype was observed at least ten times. The CDR3 DNA reads as TGTGCCAGCAGGTCCGGGACATCGAATGAAAAACTGTTTTTT. Translating gives CASRSGTSNEKLFF. V and J are TRBV6-2 or TRBV6-3 and TRBJ1-4; D perhaps matches TRBD1 (6 bases). Between the trimmed V and J ends, which lost 6 bases and 5 bases, there was a span of 13 bases. Germline CDR1 reads MNHEY; CDR2 reads SVGEGT. The CDR3 runs 14 residues.

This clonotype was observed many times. CDR3 amino acids: CASSLATGSASRETQYF. The CDR3 coding sequence is TGTGCCAGCAGCTTAGCAACGGGGTCGGCCAGTCGAGAGACCCAGTACTTC. The chain uses TRBV7-9 and TRBJ2-5, with D maybe TRBD2 (5 bases). V lost 0 bases and J 4 bases, leaving 18 bases between the germline ends. Germline V gives CDR1 SEHNR, CDR2 FQNEAQ (reference sequence). CDR3 size: 17 residues.

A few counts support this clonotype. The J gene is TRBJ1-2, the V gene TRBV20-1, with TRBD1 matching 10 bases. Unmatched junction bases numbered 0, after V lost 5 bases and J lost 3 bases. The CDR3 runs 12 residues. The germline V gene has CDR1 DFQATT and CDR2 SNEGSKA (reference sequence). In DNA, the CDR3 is TGCAGTGCTGGACAGGGGGACTATGGCTACACCTTC. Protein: CSAGQGDYGYTF.

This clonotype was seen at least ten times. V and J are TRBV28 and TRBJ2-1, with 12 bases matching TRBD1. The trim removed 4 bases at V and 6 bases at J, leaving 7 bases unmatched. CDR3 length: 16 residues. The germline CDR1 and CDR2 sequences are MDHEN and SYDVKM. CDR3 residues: CASSSTGTGGFNEQFF. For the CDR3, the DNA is TGTGCCAGCAGTTCAACCGGGACAGGGGGCTTCAATGAGCAGTTCTTC.

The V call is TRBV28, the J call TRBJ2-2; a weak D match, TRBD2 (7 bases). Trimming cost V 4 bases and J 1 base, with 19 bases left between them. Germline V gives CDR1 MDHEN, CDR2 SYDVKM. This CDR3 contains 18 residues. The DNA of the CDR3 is TGTGCCAGCAGTTCCCCCCTCTCTAGGGGGGGGAACACCGGGGAGCTGTTTTTT. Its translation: CASSSPLSRGGNTGELFF.

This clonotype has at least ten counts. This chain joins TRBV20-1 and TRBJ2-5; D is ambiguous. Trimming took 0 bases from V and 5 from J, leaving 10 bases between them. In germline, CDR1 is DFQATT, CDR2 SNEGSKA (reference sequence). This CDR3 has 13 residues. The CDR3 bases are TGCAGTGCTAGAGATAATATTGGCGAGACCCAGTACTTC. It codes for CSARDNIGETQYF.

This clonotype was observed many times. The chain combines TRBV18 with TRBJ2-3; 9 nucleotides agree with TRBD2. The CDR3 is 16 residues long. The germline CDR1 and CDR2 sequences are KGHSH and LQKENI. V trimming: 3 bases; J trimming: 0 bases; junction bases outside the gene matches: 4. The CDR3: CASSPKSGGSTDTQYF. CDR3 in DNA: TGTGCCAGCTCACCTAAGAGCGGGGGGAGCACAGATACGCAGTATTTT.

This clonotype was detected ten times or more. The CDR3 is CASGRPQNTGELFF. DNA of the CDR3: TGTGCTAGTGGCAGACCCCAGAACACCGGGGAGCTGTTTTTT. The V call is TRBV12-5, the J call TRBJ2-2; D unclear. Germline V gene data show CDR1 as LGHNT and CDR2 as FRNRAP. CDR3 length equals 14 residues. V lost 6 bases and J 1 base, leaving 9 bases between the germline ends.

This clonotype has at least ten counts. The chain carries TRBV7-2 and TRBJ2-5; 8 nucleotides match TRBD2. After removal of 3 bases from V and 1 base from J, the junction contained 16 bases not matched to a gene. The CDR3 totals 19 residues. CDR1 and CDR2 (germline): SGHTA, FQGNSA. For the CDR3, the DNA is TGTGCCAGCAGCTTCTACACTAGCGGAGACGATACCTCCCAAGAGACCCAGTACTTC. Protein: CASSFYTSGDDTSQETQYF.

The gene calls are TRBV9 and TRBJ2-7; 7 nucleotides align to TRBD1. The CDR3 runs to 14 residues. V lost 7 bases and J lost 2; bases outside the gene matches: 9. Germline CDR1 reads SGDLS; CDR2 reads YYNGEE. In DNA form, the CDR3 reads TGTGCCAGCTCGCCGGAGACAGGGCCCTACGAGCAGTACTTC. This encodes CASSPETGPYEQYF. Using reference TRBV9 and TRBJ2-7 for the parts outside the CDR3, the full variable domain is DSGVTQTPKHLITATGQRVTLRCSPRSGDLSVYWYQQSLDQGLQFLIQYYNGEERAKGNILERFSAQQFPDLHSELNLSSLELGDSALYFCASSPETGPYEQYFGPGTRLTVT.

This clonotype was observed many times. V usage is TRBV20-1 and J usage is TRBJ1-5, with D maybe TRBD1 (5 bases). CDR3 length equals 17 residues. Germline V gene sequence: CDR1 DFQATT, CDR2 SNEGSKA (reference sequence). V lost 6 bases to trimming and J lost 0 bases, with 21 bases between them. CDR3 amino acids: CSATSDRQRYSNQPQHF. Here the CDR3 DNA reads TGCAGTGCCACATCTGACAGACAGCGATATAGCAATCAGCCCCAGCATTTT.

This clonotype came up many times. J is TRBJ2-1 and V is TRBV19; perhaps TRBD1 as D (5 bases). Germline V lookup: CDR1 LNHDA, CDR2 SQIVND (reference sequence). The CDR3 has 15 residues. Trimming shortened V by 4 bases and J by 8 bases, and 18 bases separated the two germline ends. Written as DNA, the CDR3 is TGTGCCAGTAGTAGTCGACCAAAAGGGGCGTATGAGCAGTTCTTC. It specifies CASSSRPKGAYEQFF.

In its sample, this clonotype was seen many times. CDR3 nucleotide sequence: TGTGCCAGCAGTTTATTGGCAGGGCCGGTAGTAAATGAGCAGTTCTTC. This encodes CASSLLAGPVVNEQFF. The chain recombines TRBV28 with TRBJ2-1, with D perhaps TRBD1 (5 bases). The V and J ends lost 1 base and 7 bases respectively, with 17 bases between them. The CDR3 loop spans 16 amino acids. Germline loops: CDR1 MDHEN, CDR2 SYDVKM.

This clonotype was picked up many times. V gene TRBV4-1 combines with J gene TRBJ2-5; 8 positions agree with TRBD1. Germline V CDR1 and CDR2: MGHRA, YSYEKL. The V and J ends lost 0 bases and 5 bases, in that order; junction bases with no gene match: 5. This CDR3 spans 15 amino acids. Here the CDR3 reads CASSQDQGAGETQYF. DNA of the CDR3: TGCGCCAGCAGCCAAGACCAGGGGGCCGGGGAGACCCAGTACTTC.

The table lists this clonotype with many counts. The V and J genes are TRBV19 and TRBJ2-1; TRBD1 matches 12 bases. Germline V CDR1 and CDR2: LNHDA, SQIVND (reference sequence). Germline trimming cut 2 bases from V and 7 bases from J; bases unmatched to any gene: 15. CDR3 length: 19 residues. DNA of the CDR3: TGTGCCAGTAGTATAAAGGGACAGGGGGCAATTAAAGTAGAGAATGAGCAGTTCTTC. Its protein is CASSIKGQGAIKVENEQFF.

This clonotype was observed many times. This CDR3 is CASSLLTGSNSPLHF. The CDR3 DNA sequence: TGTGCCAGCAGCTTACTAACAGGGAGTAATTCACCCCTCCACTTT. V and J are TRBV7-2 and TRBJ1-6; weak D call: TRBD1 (6 bases). This CDR3 comprises 15 residues. Between the trimmed V and J ends, which lost 2 bases and 6 bases, there was a span of 11 bases. Per the germline V gene, CDR1 is SGHTA and CDR2 is FQGNSA.

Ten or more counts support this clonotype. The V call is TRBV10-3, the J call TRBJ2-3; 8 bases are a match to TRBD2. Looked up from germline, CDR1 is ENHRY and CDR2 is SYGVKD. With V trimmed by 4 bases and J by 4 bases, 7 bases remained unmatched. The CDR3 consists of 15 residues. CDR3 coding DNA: TGTGCCATCAGTGGCCGGGGGGGCTTACCAGATACGCAGTATTTT. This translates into CAISGRGGLPDTQYF.

CDR3 nucleotides: TGCAGCGTTGCGACGACAGGGGGGACCGGGGAGCTGTTTTTT. Translating gives CSVATTGGTGELFF. The V gene is TRBV29-1, the J gene TRBJ2-2, with TRBD1 matching over 9 bases. This CDR3 comprises 14 residues. The germline CDR1 and CDR2 sequences are SQVTM and ANQGSEA. Trimming cost V 4 bases and J 5 bases; bases outside gene matches: 5.